This record concerns one T cell receptor beta chain sequence. The antigen remains undetermined. Synthesis of cDNA was performed by 5'RACE using 10-nucleotide random UMIs. From the 5' RACE reads, TCRdb called clonotypes with MiXCR, one entry per CDR3 protein. The sample shows roughly 70,000 distinct CDR3 sequences, approximately 5% of them seen only once. V shed 4 bases, J shed 2 bases, and the junction held 5 bases outside the gene matches. Germline assignment: CDR1 SGHDT and CDR2 YYEEEE. The CDR3 has 14 amino acids. The data were obtained in a study of neurological immune-mediated disorders. Study outcomes and limitations: Sharing of CDR3 amino acid sequences among expanded clones across subjects was absent, suggesting private repertoires in all groups.

This clonotype was obtained from a woman in her 70s with multiple sclerosis. The chain combines TRBV5-6 with TRBJ1-2, with 7 bases lining up with TRBD1. The sample comprised PBMCs. The CDR3 coding sequence is TGTGCCAGCAGCCCCAAGGACAGGAACTATGGCTACACCTTC. Amino acid sequence: CASSPKDRNYGYTF.